The clone carrying this T cell receptor beta chain was counted only a few times. Its cognate antigen is unknown. The data originate from a study of CD8 T cells in ankylosing spondylitis. General study points: A TCR beta motif of about 8 highly homologous variants seemed to mark ankylosing spondylitis blood. Some of the motif variants had earlier been found in reactive arthritis patients' fluid and blood. Reportedly, matched ankylosing spondylitis synovial fluid was significantly enriched for disease-linked clones.

From germline, CDR1 is SGHRS and CDR2 YFSETQ. The CDR3 covers 14 residues. The germline V and J ends were trimmed by 5 bases and 6 bases, with 15 bases remaining between them. The authors made TCR beta libraries by quantitative 5'-RACE with molecular barcodes. TCRdb itself ran the 5' RACE reads through MiXCR, one entry per CDR3 protein. This sample has roughly 260,000 distinct CDR3 sequences, with 20% found just once. The V call is TRBV5-1, the J call TRBJ1-5, with D uncertain. The source of this sequence is a male donor with ankylosing spondylitis or in good health (not recorded which). Sequencing was carried out using blood, either unsorted or a sorted T cell fraction (not recorded which). CDR3 nucleotide sequence: TGCGCCAGCAGACCGGGTCTCGGGAGTCAGCCCCAGCATTTT. It specifies CASRPGLGSQPQHF.